This T cell receptor beta chain emerged from a study of blood T cell repertoires in COVID-19. Study-wide background: Specimens from acute and convalescent COVID-19 originated in the United States, Italy and Spain.

In the original processing: Scientists estimated how many nucleated cells there were by amplifying reference gene primers. Generated by immunoSEQ multiplex PCR, the TCRdb table keeps only in-frame clones and is missing some. V, J and clone size derive from that table, while D and trimming were established from the DNA sequence. The profile shows over 150,000 clones, 65% to 90% of them singletons. Sequencing was carried out using peripheral blood. This TCR derives from a human donor in a cohort sampled during active COVID-19.

This chain's CDR3 is CASSPGTSPYEQYF. The CDR3 DNA is TGTGCCAGCAGTCCAGGGACATCACCCTACGAGCAGTACTTC. The J gene is TRBJ2-7, the V gene TRBV27; D is perhaps TRBD1 (6 bases). Trimming left V 5 bases short and J 2 bases short, with 13 bases between. There are 14 residues in the CDR3. Germline CDR1 reads MNHEY; CDR2 reads SMNVEV (reference sequence).